A selection of T cell receptor beta chains follows, all from one sample in a study of cytomegalovirus exposure and HLA in healthy donors. The assay was immunoSEQ multiplex PCR, and TCRdb's table has in-frame clones only and misses some. This table has roughly 110,000 clones, 88% appearing once. Sequencing was done on a sample of PBMCs. The receptors derive from a woman aged 18-35 years in good health and CMV-seropositive. Both conserved end residues are part of each CDR3. The D gene is left open where the match is weak. Some rows mark clone size as missing; the rest say once, few, many or name a class of expanded clone.

d_call j_call clone_size v_call cdr3_nt cdr3_aa
TRBD1 TRBJ1-2 NA TRBV19 TGTGCCAGTAGGAACGCAGACAGGGGCTATGGCTACACCTTC CASRNADRGYGYTF
TRBD1 TRBJ1-1 NA TRBV19 TGTGCCAGTAGTACGGGACAGGGTACGTCTGAAGCTTTCTTT CASSTGQGTSEAFF
NA TRBJ2-2 NA TRBV28 TGTGCCAGCAGTTTGGGAGCAACCGGGGAGCTGTTTTTT CASSLGATGELFF
NA TRBJ2-5 once TRBV13 TGTGCCAGCAGCTTAGGGGCAGGGAAAGAGACCCAGTACTTC CASSLGAGKETQYF
NA TRBJ1-2 NA TRBV5-6 TGTGCCAGCAGCTCTGGACAGCTTAACTATGGCTACACCTTC CASSSGQLNYGYTF
NA TRBJ1-5 NA TRBV28 TGTGCCAGCAGTTTATCCGGGGGGTGGCAGCCCCAGCATTTT CASSLSGGWQPQHF
TRBD1 TRBJ2-5 NA TRBV7-9 TGTGCCAGCAGCCAAGGGGGCGTGGGAGAGACCCAGTACTTC CASSQGGVGETQYF
TRBD1 TRBJ2-5 NA TRBV5-4 TGTGCCAGCAGCACCTGGACAGGGCGCGAGAGGGAGACCCAGTACTTC CASSTWTGRERETQYF
NA TRBJ2-4 NA TRBV2 TGTGCCAGCGGGAGCTTAGCCAAAAACATTCAGTACTTC CASGSLAKNIQYF
NA TRBJ2-7 NA TRBV6-5 TGTGCCAGCAGGGCAGGGCTCCCCTACGAGCAGTACTTC CASRAGLPYEQYF
TRBD1 TRBJ1-6 NA TRBV5-1 TGCGCCAGCAGTCGACAGGGGAGCTCCTATAATTCACCCCTCCACTTT CASSRQGSSYNSPLHF
TRBD1 TRBJ2-3 NA TRBV6-6 TGTGCCAGCTGGCCAATAGGGGGCAAGAGCACAGATACGCAGTATTTT CASWPIGGKSTDTQYF
NA TRBJ1-6 NA TRBV13 TGTGCCAGCAGCATGGGCTTCGTTGATTCACCCCTCCACTTT CASSMGFVDSPLHF
TRBD1 TRBJ2-7 NA TRBV4-2 TGTGCCAGCAGCGCCGGGACAGGGGAAGGGTACGAGCAGTACTTC CASSAGTGEGYEQYF
TRBD2 TRBJ2-3 NA TRBV6-4 TGTGCCAGCAGTGATACTAGCGGGGGGGGCACAGATACGCAGTATTTT CASSDTSGGGTDTQYF
NA TRBJ1-2 NA TRBV15 TGTGCCACCAGCAGAGGACAGGCGGCTTTCAGTGGCTACACCTTC CATSRGQAAFSGYTF
TRBD2 TRBJ2-1 once TRBV27 TGTGCCAGCAGTTCCGGGACTAGAGTAGATGAGCAGTTCTTC CASSSGTRVDEQFF
NA TRBJ1-1 NA TRBV4-1 TGCGCCAGCAGCCAAGATTGGGCAGAGAACACTGAAGCTTTCTTT CASSQDWAENTEAFF
NA TRBJ1-4 NA TRBV7-8 TGTGCCAGCAGCCCCTTAGCAGAGCTTCATGAAAAACTGTTTTTT CASSPLAELHEKLFF
TRBD2 TRBJ2-5 NA TRBV9 TGTGCCAGCACCAAGACTAGCGGACCCCCCGCGGAGACCCAGTACTTC CASTKTSGPPAETQYF
TRBD1 TRBJ2-3 NA TRBV9 TGTGCCAGCAGCCTTCAGGGGGATGTGATAGATACGCAGTATTTT CASSLQGDVIDTQYF
NA TRBJ1-2 NA TRBV7-9 TGTGCCAGCAGCTTAGTGCAGGTGGACTATGGCTACACCTTC CASSLVQVDYGYTF
TRBD2 TRBJ2-7 NA TRBV28 TGTGCCAGCAGTTTAGGACTAGCGGGGGCCTACGAGCAGTACTTC CASSLGLAGAYEQYF
NA TRBJ1-2 NA TRBV7-6 TGTGCCAGCAGCTTAGCGCTTGAGGGTTTTGTCACCTTC CASSLALEGFVTF
TRBD1 TRBJ1-1 NA TRBV28 TGTGCCTCAGGGACAGGGGGCGATTTGAACACTGAAGCTTTCTTT CASGTGGDLNTEAFF
NA TRBJ2-3 NA TRBV4-3 TGCGCCAGCAGCCAAGAATCAGGGGGGACCACAGATACGCAGTATTTT CASSQESGGTTDTQYF
NA TRBJ2-7 NA TRBV28 TGTGCCAGCAGTTTACACAGTTCGTACGAGCAGTACTTC CASSLHSSYEQYF
NA TRBJ1-2 few TRBV10-3 TGTGCCATCAGTGACCCGGACCCGGGGGGCTACACCTTC CAISDPDPGGYTF
TRBD2 TRBJ2-1 NA TRBV7-9 TGTGCCAGCAGCTCACCACTCCGGGAACGGGGGGTGGCGAATGAGCAGTTCTTC CASSSPLRERGVANEQFF
NA TRBJ1-2 NA TRBV6-5 TGTGCCAGCAGTTATACGGGGGGCACAGCTAACTATGGCTACACCTTC CASSYTGGTANYGYTF
TRBD2 TRBJ2-1 NA TRBV4-1 TGCGCCAGCAGCCCGGGGACTAGCGGTAACTACAATGAGCAGTTCTTC CASSPGTSGNYNEQFF
NA TRBJ1-1 NA TRBV28 TGTGCCAGCAGCTGGACAGAAGACACTGAAGCTTTCTTT CASSWTEDTEAFF